A selection of T cell receptor beta chains follows, all from one sample in a study of long-term antiretroviral therapy in people with HIV. Libraries were prepared by immunoSEQ multiplex PCR; TCRdb keeps only in-frame clonotypes and omits some of them. The sample consists of 30,000 to 40,000 clones, 80% to 90% of them appearing once. The input for sequencing was unsorted PBMCs, taken 0.3 years after starting antiretroviral therapy. The receptors stem from a man aged 18-30 years with HIV. The CDR3 runs from the conserved cysteine through the conserved F or W. A D gene is named only where the DNA matches it firmly. Rows give clone size only sometimes, using once, few, many, or a class for an expanded clone.

TRBJ1-1	17	.	TRBD1	TRBV5-6	CASSLRRRDRGDGEAFF	TGTGCCAGCAGCCTGAGGAGGAGGGACAGGGGGGATGGTGAAGCTTTCTTT
TRBJ2-5	14	.	TRBD1	TRBV4-2	CASSQDGTVETQYF	TGTGCCAGCAGCCAAGACGGGACAGTGGAGACCCAGTACTTC
TRBJ2-1	16	.	TRBD2	TRBV7-2	CASSPWLAGGYNEQFF	TGTGCCAGCAGCCCATGGCTAGCGGGAGGCTACAATGAGCAGTTCTTC
TRBJ1-2	15	.	TRBD1	TRBV6-5	CASSPKTGAGYGYTF	TGTGCCAGCAGTCCCAAGACAGGGGCGGGCTATGGCTACACCTTC
TRBJ2-5	16	.	.	TRBV25-1	CASSGRHQRAGETQYF	TGTGCCAGCAGTGGGAGACACCAAAGGGCGGGAGAGACCCAGTACTTC
TRBJ2-3	15	.	TRBD2	TRBV30	CAWRLAGESTDTQYF	TGTGCCTGGAGGTTAGCGGGTGAGAGTACAGATACGCAGTATTTT
TRBJ1-2	10	.	.	TRBV29-1	CSVSGTTITF	TGCAGCGTCTCCGGGACAACGATCACCTTC
TRBJ2-7	14	.	TRBD2	TRBV6-1	CASSLSGEGSEQYF	TGTGCCAGCAGTTTGTCGGGGGAGGGAAGCGAGCAGTACTTC
TRBJ1-6	15	.	TRBD1	TRBV7-6	CASSLGNPGTGVLHF	TGTGCCAGCAGCTTAGGAAATCCCGGGACAGGGGTCCTCCACTTT
TRBJ1-5	13	few	.	TRBV6-1	CASRGAFDQPQHF	TGTGCCAGCAGGGGGGCCTTCGATCAGCCCCAGCATTTT
TRBJ1-2	14	.	.	TRBV2	CASSLTGINYGYTF	TGTGCCAGCAGTCTAACCGGTATTAACTATGGCTACACCTTC
TRBJ2-3	16	.	TRBD1	TRBV6-6	CASSWRQGAVTDTQYF	TGTGCCAGCAGCTGGCGGCAGGGGGCAGTGACAGATACGCAGTATTTT
TRBJ2-1	13	once	.	TRBV18	CASSPPANNEQFF	TGTGCCAGCTCACCACCGGCCAACAATGAGCAGTTCTTC
TRBJ2-3	14	once	TRBD1	TRBV27	CASSWDRKSDTQYF	TGTGCCAGCAGTTGGGACAGGAAATCAGATACGCAGTATTTT
TRBJ2-3	14	.	.	TRBV7-9	CATPRTESTDTQYF	TGTGCCACCCCCCGGACGGAGAGCACAGATACGCAGTATTTT
TRBJ2-7	15	.	TRBD1	TRBV27	CASILDREISYEQYF	TGTGCCAGCATCCTTGACAGGGAGATCTCCTACGAGCAGTACTTC
TRBJ1-2	14	.	.	TRBV1	CTSPHDRGSYGYTF	TGCACCAGCCCCCACGACAGGGGTAGCTATGGCTACACCTTC
TRBJ2-5	14	.	.	TRBV18	CASSPPSTQETQYF	TGTGCCAGCTCACCACCGTCTACTCAAGAGACCCAGTACTTC
TRBJ2-3	15	.	.	TRBV6-1	CASSVLDPIGDTQYF	TGTGCCAGCAGTGTTTTGGACCCCATAGGCGATACGCAGTATTTT
TRBJ2-7	15	.	TRBD2	TRBV7-3	CASASGGGPSYEQYF	TGTGCCAGCGCCTCCGGGGGGGGGCCCTCCTACGAGCAGTACTTC